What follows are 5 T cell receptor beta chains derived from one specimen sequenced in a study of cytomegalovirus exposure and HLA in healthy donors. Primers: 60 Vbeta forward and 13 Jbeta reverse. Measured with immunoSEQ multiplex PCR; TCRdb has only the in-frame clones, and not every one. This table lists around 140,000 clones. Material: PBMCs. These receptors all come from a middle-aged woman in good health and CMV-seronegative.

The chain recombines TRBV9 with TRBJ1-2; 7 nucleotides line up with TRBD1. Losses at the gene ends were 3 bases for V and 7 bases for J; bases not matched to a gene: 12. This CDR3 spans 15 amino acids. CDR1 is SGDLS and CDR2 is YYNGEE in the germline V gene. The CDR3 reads CASSAGQLTISGYTF. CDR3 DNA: TGTGCCAGCAGCGCGGGACAGCTCACGATTTCTGGCTACACCTTC.

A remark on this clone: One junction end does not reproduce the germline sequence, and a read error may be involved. The CDR3 sequence is CASTRVWLKSGF. CDR3 DNA sequence: TGTGCCAGCACCCGGGTGTGGTTGAAAAGTGGCTTC. V is TRBV5-6 and J is TRBJ1-2; D gene unclear. The length of the CDR3 is 12 residues. Germline V gene sequence: CDR1 SGHDT, CDR2 YYEEEE.

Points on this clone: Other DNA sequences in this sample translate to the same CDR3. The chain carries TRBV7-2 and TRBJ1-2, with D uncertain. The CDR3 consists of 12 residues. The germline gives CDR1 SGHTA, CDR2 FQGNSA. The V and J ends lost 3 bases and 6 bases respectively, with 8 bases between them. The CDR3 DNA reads TGTGCCAGCAGCTTCGGGGTAAATGGCTACACCTTC. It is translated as CASSFGVNGYTF.

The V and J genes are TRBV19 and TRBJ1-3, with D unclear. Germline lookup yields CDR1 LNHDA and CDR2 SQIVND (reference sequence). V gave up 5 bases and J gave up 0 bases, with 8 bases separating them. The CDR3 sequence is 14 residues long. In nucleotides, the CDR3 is TGTGCCAGTAGTCCTTCGGTCTCTGGAAACACCATATATTTT. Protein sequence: CASSPSVSGNTIYF.

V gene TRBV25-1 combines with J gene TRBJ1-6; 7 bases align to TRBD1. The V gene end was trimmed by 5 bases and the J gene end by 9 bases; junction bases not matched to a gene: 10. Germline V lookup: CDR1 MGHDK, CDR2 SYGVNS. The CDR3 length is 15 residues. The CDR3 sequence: CASSLDRSRGSPLHF. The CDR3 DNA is TGTGCCAGCAGTTTGGACAGGTCGCGAGGTTCACCCCTCCACTTT.